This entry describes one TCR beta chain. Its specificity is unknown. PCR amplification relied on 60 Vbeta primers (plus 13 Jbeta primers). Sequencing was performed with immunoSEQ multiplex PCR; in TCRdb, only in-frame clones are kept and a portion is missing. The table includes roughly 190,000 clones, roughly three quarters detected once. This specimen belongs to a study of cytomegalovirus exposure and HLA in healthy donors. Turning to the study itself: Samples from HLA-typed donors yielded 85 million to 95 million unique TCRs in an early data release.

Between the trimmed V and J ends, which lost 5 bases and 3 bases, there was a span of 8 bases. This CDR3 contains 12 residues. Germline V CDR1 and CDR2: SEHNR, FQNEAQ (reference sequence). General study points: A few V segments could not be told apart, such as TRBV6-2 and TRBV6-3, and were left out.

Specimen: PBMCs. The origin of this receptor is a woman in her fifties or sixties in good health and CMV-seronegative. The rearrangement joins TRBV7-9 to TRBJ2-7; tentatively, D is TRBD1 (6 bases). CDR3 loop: CASSQDSYEQYF. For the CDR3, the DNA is TGTGCCAGCAGCCAGGACAGCTACGAGCAGTACTTC.